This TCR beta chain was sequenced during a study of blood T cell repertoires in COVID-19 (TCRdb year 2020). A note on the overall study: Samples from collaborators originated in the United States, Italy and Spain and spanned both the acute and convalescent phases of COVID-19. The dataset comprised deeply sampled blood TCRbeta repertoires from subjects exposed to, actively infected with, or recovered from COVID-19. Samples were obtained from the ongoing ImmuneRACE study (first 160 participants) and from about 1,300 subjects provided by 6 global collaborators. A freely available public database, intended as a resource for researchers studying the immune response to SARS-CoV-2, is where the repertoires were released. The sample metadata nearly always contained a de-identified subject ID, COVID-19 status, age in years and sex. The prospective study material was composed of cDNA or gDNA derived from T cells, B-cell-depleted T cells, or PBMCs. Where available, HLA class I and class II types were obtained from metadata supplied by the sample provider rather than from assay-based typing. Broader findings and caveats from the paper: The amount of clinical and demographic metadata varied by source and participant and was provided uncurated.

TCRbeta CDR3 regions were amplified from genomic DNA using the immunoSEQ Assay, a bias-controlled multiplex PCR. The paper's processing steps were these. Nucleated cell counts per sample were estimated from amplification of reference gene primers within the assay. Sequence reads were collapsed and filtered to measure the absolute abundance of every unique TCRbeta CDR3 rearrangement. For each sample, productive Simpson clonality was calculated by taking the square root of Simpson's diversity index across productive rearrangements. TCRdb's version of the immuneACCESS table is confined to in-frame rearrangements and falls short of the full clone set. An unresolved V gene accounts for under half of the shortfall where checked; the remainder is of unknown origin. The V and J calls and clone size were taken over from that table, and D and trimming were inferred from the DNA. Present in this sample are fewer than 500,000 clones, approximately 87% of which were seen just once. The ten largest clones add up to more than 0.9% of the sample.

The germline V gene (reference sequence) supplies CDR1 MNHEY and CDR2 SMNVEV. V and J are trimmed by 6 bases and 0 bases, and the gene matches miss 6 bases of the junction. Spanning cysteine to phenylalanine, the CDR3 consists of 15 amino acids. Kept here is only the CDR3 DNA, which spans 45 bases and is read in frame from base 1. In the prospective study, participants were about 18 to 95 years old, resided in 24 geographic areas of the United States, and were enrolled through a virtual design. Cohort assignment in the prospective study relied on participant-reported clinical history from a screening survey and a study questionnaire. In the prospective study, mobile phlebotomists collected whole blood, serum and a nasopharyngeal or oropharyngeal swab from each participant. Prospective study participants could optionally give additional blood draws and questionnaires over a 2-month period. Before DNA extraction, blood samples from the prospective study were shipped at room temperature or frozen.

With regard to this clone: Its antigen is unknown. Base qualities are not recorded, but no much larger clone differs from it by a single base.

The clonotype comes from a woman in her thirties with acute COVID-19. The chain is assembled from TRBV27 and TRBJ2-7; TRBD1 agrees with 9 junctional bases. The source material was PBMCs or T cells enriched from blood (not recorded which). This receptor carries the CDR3 CASSGGTGPSYEQYF. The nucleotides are TGTGCCAGCAGCGGAGGGACAGGGCCCTCCTACGAGCAGTACTTC.